This TCR beta chain stems from a study of shared clonotypes between healthy human individuals (dated by TCRdb to about 2020). About the full investigation: Two women and a few men aged 18 to 49 years were included in the cohort. For each donor, CD4 naive and CD4 memory were each given three plates, CD8 naive was given two plates, and CD8 memory was given one plate. The study deeply sequenced blood TCR repertoires of about five healthy adults to estimate repertoire size and the extent of clonotype sharing between individuals. Libraries were prepared and TCR repertoires were sequenced by different laboratories using diverse techniques, in order to increase sequencing depth and limit assay-specific biases. Each donor's leukapheresis produced roughly between roughly 0.85 and 9 billion PBMCs. General study outcomes and caveats: Based on pairwise subsampling, the degree of clonotype sharing among donors was expected to be affected by sequencing depth. When a few donors were compared, the shared fraction of clonotypes was around 5% for naive CD4, 3.5% to 4% for naive CD8, 2% to 2.5% for memory CD4, and 0.35% to 0.4% for memory CD8. The small number of donors limited the genetic and exposure-history diversity represented. Compared with non-shared clonotypes, clonotypes shared by all four sorted-subset donors had higher generation probabilities. Estimated clonotype richness was generally larger for naive than for memory subsets. Sampling was limited to blood, and TCR repertoires in tissue likely differ from TCR repertoires in blood. Rarefaction of sorted-subset datasets indicated incomplete sequencing despite the large sequencing depth.

The CDR3 runs 14 residues from the cysteine to the phenylalanine. The sequence is cut down to CDR3 DNA, 42 bases in frame from base 1. V loses 1 base of germline sequence and J loses 5 bases, and the interval between the two ends is 11 bases. CDR1 SGHAT and CDR2 FQNNGV were looked up in the germline V gene. CD8 naive samples were CD45RO-negative cells positively selected for CCR7, giving a CD45RA+CCR7+ population that excluded TemRA cells. The donors were healthy, HIV-negative adults with no recently reported acute infections or vaccinations. Every donor was a Caucasian adult residing in Nashville, Tennessee, USA. Blood was collected by leukapheresis, and PBMCs were isolated by Ficoll-Histopaque density gradient centrifugation and then cryopreserved in liquid nitrogen vapor phase. Purity and quantity of every magnetically sorted T cell population were checked by analytical flow cytometry. Genomic DNA was isolated from every sorted fraction and measured by UV absorbance on a Nanodrop 2000c.

TCR CDR3 regions were amplified from genomic DNA by multiplex PCR using the deep immunoSEQ assay. Extracted genomic DNA from each cell subset was spread evenly across all wells of several immunoSEQ 96-well plates, with each plate serving as a replicate. Each replicate PCR for sorted subsets received about 210 ng genomic DNA, equal to about 30,000 T cell genomes. Purified libraries were measured with a Qubit 3.0 fluorometer, size-checked on a Bioanalyzer 2100, and measured again with the KAPA Library Quantification kit. Each immunoSEQ 96-well plate was sequenced on its own single-read 150-cycle Illumina NextSeq 550 flow cell. The original pipeline was this. Because only junctional sequences without quality scores were contained in the immunoSEQ output, filtering matching that applied to full-length reads could not be performed. To assign V/J genes and CDR3, sequences were annotated using PyIR, a Python wrapper for IgBLAST v1.9, with IMGT germline references. Reads were removed for weak V/J assignments (E-value above 1e-6), missing CDR3, stop codons, out-of-frame junctions, or ambiguous translated residues. A V3J clonotype was defined by an identical inferred V gene, J gene, and CDR3 amino acid sequence. To compute the percentage overlap between repertoires, the number of shared unique clonotypes was divided by the size of the smaller repertoire. Richness of each repertoire was evaluated using RTK rarefaction, the Chao1 estimator, and Recon v2.1 estimates of unobserved clonotypes. OLGA was used to compute generation probabilities for all TCRbeta clonotypes that the gDNA method yielded from several donors. TCRdb re-hosts the immuneACCESS table, in-frame sequences only. Its copies lack some clones; in the studies checked, an unresolved V gene accounts for under half of them, and the cause for the rest is not known. The D gene and trimming were derived from the DNA, and the V and J assignments and clone size from that table. The sample includes around 580,000 clones, with roughly 98% observed a single time. Together, the top ten hold 0.3% of the sample.

Details on this clone: Its cognate antigen has yet to be identified. The input lacks base qualities; no much larger clone sits a single base away.

The receptor was derived from a man younger than 40 in good health. Sequencing was done on a sample of naive CD8+ T cells sorted from blood. The cell subset or site label on this specimen signifies: CD45RA+CCR7+. This sequence uses TRBV11-2 and TRBJ1-1; a tentative D call is TRBD1 (6 bases match). The DNA reads TGTGCCAGCAGCTTAGGAACAGGGAGGACTGAAGCTTTCTTT. Its protein is CASSLGTGRTEAFF.